One and the same sample provided the 26 T cell receptor beta chains below, sequenced in a study of shared clonotypes between healthy human individuals. Assay used: immunoSEQ multiplex PCR; TCRdb lists only in-frame clones, some missing. The sample yields around 2,000,000 clones, 90% to 95% seen once. Sequenced sample: naive CD4+ T cells sorted from blood. As for subset: CD45RA+ positively selected. These receptors originate from a young man in good health.

This chain connects TRBV7-9 to TRBJ1-4; D unclear. The V end lost 8 bases, the J end lost 3 bases, and 13 bases lay between the germline ends. Germline-derived CDR1 and CDR2 are SEHNR and FQNEAQ (reference sequence). The CDR3 is 14 residues long. For the CDR3, the DNA is TGTGCCAGCCGAAGGACGGCCTCTAATGAAAAACTGTTTTTT. Translating it yields CASRRTASNEKLFF.

The chain carries TRBV7-9 and TRBJ1-4; 8 bases line up with TRBD1. The CDR3 sequence is 15 residues long. V shed 5 bases, J shed 4 bases, and the junction held 6 bases outside the gene matches. Germline V CDR1 and CDR2: SEHNR, FQNEAQ (reference sequence). The DNA of the CDR3 is TGTGCCAGCAGCCCAGACAGGGGCTTTAATGAAAAACTGTTTTTT. As protein: CASSPDRGFNEKLFF.

This chain connects TRBV2 to TRBJ2-3, with TRBD2 matching over 14 bases. CDR1 is SNHLY and CDR2 is FYNNEI in the germline V gene. J lost 5 bases, V lost 10 bases, and 11 bases had no gene match. The CDR3 is made up of 16 amino acids. The CDR3 coding sequence is TGTGCCACTGGACTAGCGGGAGGCCGGGGAGGAGATACGCAGTATTTT. It encodes CATGLAGGRGGDTQYF.

This chain links TRBV30 with TRBJ1-4; the match to TRBD1 covers 7 bases. The CDR3 length is 14 residues. With V trimmed by 1 base and J by 6 bases, 5 bases remained unmatched. Germline CDR1 reads GTSNPN; CDR2 reads SVGIG (reference sequence). The CDR3 coding sequence is TGTGCCTGGAGTGGTGGACAGGTCGATGAAAAACTGTTTTTT. The encoded protein is CAWSGGQVDEKLFF.

A remark on this clone: Other DNA variants within this sample encode the same CDR3. V and J are TRBV18 and TRBJ1-1; D call uncertain. Germline values: CDR1 KGHSH, CDR2 LQKENI. This CDR3 is 13 amino acids long. V lost 6 bases and J lost 2, with 10 bases in between. This chain's CDR3 is CASSPNSNTEAFF. Written as DNA, the CDR3 is TGTGCCAGCTCCCCGAACAGTAACACTGAAGCTTTCTTT.

J is TRBJ1-4 and V is TRBV9; 9 bases agree with TRBD1. There are 16 residues in the CDR3. Trimming removed 3 bases from V and 0 bases from J; junction bases left unmatched: 3. CDR1 SGDLS and CDR2 YYNGEE come from the germline V gene. The CDR3 DNA follows: TGTGCCAGCAGCGCACGGACAGGGGCAACTAATGAAAAACTGTTTTTT. Its translation: CASSARTGATNEKLFF.

The chain couples TRBV6-5 to TRBJ2-5, with D possibly being TRBD1 (6 bases). V lost 2 bases to trimming and J lost 1 base, with 11 bases between them. Germline assignment: CDR1 MNHEY and CDR2 SVGAGI. The CDR3 consists of 15 residues. The CDR3 bases are TGTGCCAGCAGTTACGGACAGACCCCCCAAGAGACCCAGTACTTC. Translated: CASSYGQTPQETQYF.

This clone was counted a single time. The chain is built from TRBV7-8 and TRBJ1-5, with 8 positions matching TRBD1. From germline, CDR1 is SGHVS and CDR2 FQNEAQ. The CDR3 is 17 amino acids. The ends lost 0 bases at V and 11 bases at J; junction bases unmatched: 15. The CDR3 loop is CASSLAADRGVRATQHF. CDR3 DNA sequence: TGTGCCAGCAGCTTAGCCGCCGACAGGGGCGTTCGGGCGACCCAGCATTTT. Looking up the rest from reference TRBV7-8 and TRBJ1-5 gives the full variable domain: GAGVSQSPRYKVAKRGQDVALRCDPISGHVSLFWYQQALGQGPEFLTYFQNEAQLDKSGLPSDRFFAERPEGSVSTLKIQRTQQEDSAVYLCASSLAADRGVRATQHFGDGTRLSIL.

With respect to this clone: Other DNA sequences in the same sample also yield this CDR3. This chain links TRBV9 with TRBJ2-7; the D is unclear. V gave up 3 bases and J gave up 3 bases, with 10 bases separating them. This CDR3 has 13 residues. Germline V gene data show CDR1 as SGDLS and CDR2 as YYNGEE. The CDR3 loop reads CASSEGQNYEQYF. The CDR3 coding sequence is TGTGCCAGCAGCGAAGGGCAGAACTACGAGCAGTACTTC.

The chain links TRBV19 to TRBJ2-7, with 8 bases matching TRBD2. The germline gives CDR1 LNHDA, CDR2 SQIVND (reference sequence). The V and J ends lost 6 bases and 3 bases, in that order; junction bases with no gene match: 4. The CDR3 has 13 residues. The CDR3 loop reads CASRRGVGYEQYF. CDR3 bases: TGTGCCAGTAGGCGGGGGGTAGGCTACGAGCAGTACTTC.

The chain uses TRBV6-6 and TRBJ1-6; TRBD1 matches 7 bases. CDR3 size: 12 residues. The J segment lost 15 bases and the V segment lost 4 bases, leaving 6 bases of the junction unmatched. From germline, CDR1 is MNHNY and CDR2 SVGAGI (reference sequence). CDR3 sequence reads: CASSSTGRDLHF. CDR3 sequence (DNA): TGTGCCAGCAGTTCGACAGGGCGAGACCTCCACTTT.

The chain has TRBV2 and TRBJ1-1; no clear D gene. The germline CDR1 and CDR2 sequences are SNHLY and FYNNEI. The ends were cut back, 2 bases at V and 4 bases at J, with 8 bases in the middle. This CDR3 spans 13 amino acids. The CDR3, as DNA: TGTGCCAGCAGTGAACAGGAGGGCACTGAAGCTTTCTTT. Its translation is CASSEQEGTEAFF.

The CDR3 coding sequence is TGCGCCAGCAGCTGGGGAGACAGGGGCTACTCCTACGAGCAGTACTTC. Its protein product is CASSWGDRGYSYEQYF. The chain employs TRBV5-1 and TRBJ2-7, with TRBD1 matching 8 bases. The CDR3 extends over 16 amino acids. Per the germline V gene, CDR1 is SGHRS and CDR2 is YFSETQ. V was pared by 3 bases and J by 0 bases, with 8 bases of the junction left unmatched.

V is TRBV6-4 and J is TRBJ1-2; D is ambiguous. The CDR3 sequence is 16 residues long. V lost 0 bases and J 3 bases, leaving 14 bases between the germline ends. Germline V CDR1 and CDR2: MRHNA, SNTAGT. The CDR3 here is CASSDSILASYYGYTF. Written as DNA, the CDR3 is TGTGCCAGCAGTGACTCGATTCTGGCGTCTTACTATGGCTACACCTTC.

The chain joins TRBV5-6 to TRBJ1-1; a possible D gene is TRBD1 (6 bases). This CDR3 contains 15 residues. CDR1 is SGHDT, CDR2 YYEEEE, per germline. V was shortened by 1 base and J by 0 bases, with 10 bases between the two germline ends. CDR3 sequence reads: CASSLSGALNTEAFF. CDR3 bases: TGTGCCAGCAGCTTGTCAGGGGCTTTGAACACTGAAGCTTTCTTT. Full variable domain (outside the CDR3, taken from reference TRBV5-6 and TRBJ1-1): DAGVTQSPTHLIKTRGQQVTLRCSPKSGHDTVSWYQQALGQGPQFIFQYYEEEERQRGNFPDRFSGHQFPNYSSELNVNALLLGDSALYLCASSLSGALNTEAFFGQGTRLTVV.

The chain links TRBV2 to TRBJ2-2; 12 nucleotides align to TRBD1. This CDR3 comprises 15 residues. V lost 6 bases to trimming and J lost 4 bases; unmatched junction nucleotides: 3. Germline V gene sequence: CDR1 SNHLY, CDR2 FYNNEI. This CDR3 is CASSGDRGPTGELFF. CDR3 sequence (DNA): TGTGCCAGCAGCGGGGACAGGGGGCCCACCGGGGAGCTGTTTTTT.

The chain combines TRBV5-1 with TRBJ2-3; D is ambiguous. This CDR3 has 15 residues. Germline V gives CDR1 SGHRS, CDR2 YFSETQ. V lost 0 bases to trimming and J lost 2 bases, with 10 bases between them. For the CDR3, the DNA is TGCGCCAGCAGCTTGGCCTGGAGAGTCACAGATACGCAGTATTTT. Amino acids: CASSLAWRVTDTQYF.

The V and J genes are TRBV7-2 and TRBJ2-3; 8 bases map to TRBD2. V lost 4 bases to trimming and J lost 4 bases; unmatched junction nucleotides: 4. The germline V gene encodes CDR1 SGHTA and CDR2 FQGNSA. This CDR3 is built from 14 residues. CDR3: CASSSGLVPDTQYF. The CDR3 region has the DNA TGTGCCAGCAGCTCGGGACTAGTCCCAGATACGCAGTATTTT.

V gene TRBV6-5 combines with J gene TRBJ2-7; 8 nucleotides align to TRBD2. The junction had 12 bases not matched to a gene; V was cut back by 4 bases and J by 4 bases. There are 16 residues in the CDR3. Looked up from germline, CDR1 is MNHEY and CDR2 is SVGAGI. The CDR3 nucleotides read TGTGCCAGCAGTTCCAGACTAGCGCGAGGGTTATACGAGCAGTACTTC. It is translated as CASSSRLARGLYEQYF.

The chain joins TRBV20-1 to TRBJ2-5; no clear D. The CDR3 runs to 11 residues. V lost 2 bases to trimming and J lost 5 bases, with 6 bases between them. Germline CDR1 reads DFQATT; CDR2 reads SNEGSKA (reference sequence). The CDR3 is CSARSWETQYF. The CDR3 bases are TGCAGTGCTAGAAGTTGGGAGACCCAGTACTTC.

This chain connects TRBV10-1 to TRBJ2-7, with 8 bases aligning to TRBD1. V shed 8 bases, J shed 3 bases, and the junction held 6 bases outside the gene matches. Germline CDR1 reads WNHNN; CDR2 reads SYGVQD (reference sequence). The CDR3 consists of 13 residues. CDR3 bases: TGCGCCAGCGGGGGGACAGGCGTCTACGAGCAGTACTTC. Translated: CASGGTGVYEQYF.

The V and J genes are TRBV19 and TRBJ1-2; the D gene is possibly TRBD1 (6 bases). The CDR3 totals 15 residues. The germline V gene has CDR1 LNHDA and CDR2 SQIVND (reference sequence). The V gene lost 2 bases and the J gene lost 7 bases, with 17 bases spanning the gap. CDR3 bases: TGTGCCAGTAGTATAAAGGGGGTTTTTTCCGGTGGCTACACCTTC. It translates to CASSIKGVFSGGYTF.

This chain joins TRBV19 and TRBJ2-1; no definite D call. The CDR3 contains 15 residues. Per germline, CDR1 LNHDA and CDR2 SQIVND (reference sequence). Trimming removed 3 bases at V and 5 bases at J, with 14 bases between. The CDR3 sequence: CASSIPGLLDNEQFF. The CDR3 DNA is TGTGCCAGTAGTATCCCTGGGCTACTCGACAATGAGCAGTTCTTC. Variable domain in full (rest from reference TRBV19 and TRBJ2-1): DGGITQSPKYLFRKEGQNVTLSCEQNLNHDAMYWYRQDPGQGLRLIYYSQIVNDFQKGDIAEGYSVSREKKESFPLTVTSAQKNPTAFYLCASSIPGLLDNEQFFGPGTRLTVL.

The rearrangement joins TRBV6-5 to TRBJ1-2, with D maybe TRBD1 (6 bases). This CDR3 comprises 13 residues. Trimming stripped 0 bases from V and 8 bases from J, with 10 bases between. Germline V gene lookup returns CDR1 MNHEY and CDR2 SVGAGI. CDR3 bases: TGTGCCAGCAGTTACTCAGGGGGTAAAGGCTACACCTTC. It yields the protein CASSYSGGKGYTF.

For this clone: Compared with germline, one end of the junction differs, possibly owing to a read error. This sequence joins TRBV7-2 and TRBJ2-1, with D possibly matching TRBD2 (6 bases). Germline lookup yields CDR1 SGHTA and CDR2 FQGNSA. The CDR3 contains 12 residues. The CDR3 here is CASSPTGVGRIF. DNA of the CDR3: TGTGCCAGCAGCCCTACGGGGGTAGGTCGTATCTTC.

The rearrangement uses TRBV2 and TRBJ2-7; D gene uncertain. Germline-derived CDR1 and CDR2 are SNHLY and FYNNEI. The V and J ends lost 6 bases and 3 bases respectively, with 9 bases between them. CDR3 length equals 12 residues. The CDR3 DNA follows: TGTGCCAGCAGGGACGACGGCTACGAGCAGTACTTC. Encoded protein: CASRDDGYEQYF.